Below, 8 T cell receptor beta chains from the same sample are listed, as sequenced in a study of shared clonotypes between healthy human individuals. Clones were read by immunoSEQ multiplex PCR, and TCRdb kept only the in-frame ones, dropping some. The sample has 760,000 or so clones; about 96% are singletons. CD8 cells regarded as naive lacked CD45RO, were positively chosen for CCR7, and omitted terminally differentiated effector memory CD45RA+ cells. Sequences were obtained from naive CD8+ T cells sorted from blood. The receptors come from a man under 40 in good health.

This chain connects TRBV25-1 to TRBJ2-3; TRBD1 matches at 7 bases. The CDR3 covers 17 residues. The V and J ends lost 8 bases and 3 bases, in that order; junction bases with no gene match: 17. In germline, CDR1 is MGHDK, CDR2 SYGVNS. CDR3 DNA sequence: TGTGCCAGCGGTACAGGGGTGGTAGGGGCCGCTACAGATACGCAGTATTTT. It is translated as CASGTGVVGAATDTQYF.

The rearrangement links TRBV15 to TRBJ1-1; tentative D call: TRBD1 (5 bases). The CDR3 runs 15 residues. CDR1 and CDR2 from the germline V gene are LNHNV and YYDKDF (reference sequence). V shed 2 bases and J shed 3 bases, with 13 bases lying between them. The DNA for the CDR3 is TGTGCCACCAGCAGAAAAGACATGGGGGACACTGAAGCTTTCTTT. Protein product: CATSRKDMGDTEAFF.

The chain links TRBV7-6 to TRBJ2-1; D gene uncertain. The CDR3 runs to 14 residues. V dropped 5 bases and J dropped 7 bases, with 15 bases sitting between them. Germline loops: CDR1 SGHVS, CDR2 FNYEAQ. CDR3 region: CASSPLELLNEQFF. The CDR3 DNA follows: TGTGCCAGCAGCCCTCTGGAGTTATTGAATGAGCAGTTCTTC.

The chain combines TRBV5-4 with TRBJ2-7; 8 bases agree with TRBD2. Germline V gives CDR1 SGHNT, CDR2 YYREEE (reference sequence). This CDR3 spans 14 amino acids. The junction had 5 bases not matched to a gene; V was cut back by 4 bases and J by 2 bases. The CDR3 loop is CASSGGLETYEQYF. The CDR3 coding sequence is TGTGCCAGCAGCGGGGGACTAGAGACCTACGAGCAGTACTTC.

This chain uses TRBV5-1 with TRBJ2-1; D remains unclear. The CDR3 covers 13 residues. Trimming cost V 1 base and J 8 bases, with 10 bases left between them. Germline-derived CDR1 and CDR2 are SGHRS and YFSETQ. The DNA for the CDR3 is TGCGCCAGCAGCTTGTTAATTATGGATGAGCAGTTCTTC. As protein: CASSLLIMDEQFF.

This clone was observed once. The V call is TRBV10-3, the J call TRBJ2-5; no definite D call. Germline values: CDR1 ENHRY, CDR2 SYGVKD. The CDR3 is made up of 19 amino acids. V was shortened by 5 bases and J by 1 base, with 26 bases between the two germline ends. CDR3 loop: CAISQFRQAPRSPQETQYF. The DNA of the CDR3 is TGTGCCATCAGTCAGTTTAGGCAGGCGCCAAGAAGTCCCCAAGAGACCCAGTACTTC.

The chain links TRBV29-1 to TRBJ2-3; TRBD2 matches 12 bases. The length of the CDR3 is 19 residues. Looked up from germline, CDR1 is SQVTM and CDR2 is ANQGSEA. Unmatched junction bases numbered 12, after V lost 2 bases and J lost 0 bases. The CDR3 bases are TGCAGCGTTGAACTACTAGCGGGAGGTGGGGATCCTAGCACAGATACGCAGTATTTT. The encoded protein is CSVELLAGGGDPSTDTQYF.

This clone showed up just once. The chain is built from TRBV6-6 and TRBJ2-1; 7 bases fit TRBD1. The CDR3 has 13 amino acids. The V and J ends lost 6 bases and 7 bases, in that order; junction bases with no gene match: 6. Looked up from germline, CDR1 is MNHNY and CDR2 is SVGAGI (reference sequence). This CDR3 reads CASSPDRENEQFF. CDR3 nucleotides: TGTGCCAGCAGCCCAGACAGGGAGAATGAGCAGTTCTTC.